The T cell receptor beta chain described here comes from a study of blood T cell repertoires in COVID-19. On the study more broadly: Acute-phase and convalescent COVID-19 samples originated in the United States, Italy and Spain.

Germline CDR1 is MNHEY and CDR2 is SVGAGI. Trimming took 6 bases from V and 5 from J, leaving 13 bases between them. The CDR3 spans 13 residues. Profiled with immunoSEQ multiplex PCR; TCRdb holds only in-frame clones, not every one. The table lists over 150,000 clones, about four fifths of them singletons. The chain combines TRBV6-5 with TRBJ1-2, with no clear D. Sequencing was performed on peripheral blood. This TCR derives from a woman aged 80 or over with COVID-19, enrolled during active disease. CDR3 loop: CASSPQRRYGYTF. In DNA form, the CDR3 reads TGTGCCAGCAGCCCACAAAGGAGGTATGGCTACACCTTC.